This T cell receptor (beta chain) was obtained from a study of blood T cell repertoires in COVID-19. This clone was counted a single time. V trimming: 7 bases; J trimming: 6 bases; junction bases outside the gene matches: 12. CDR3 length equals 15 residues. The germline V gene encodes CDR1 LNHDA and CDR2 SQIVND (reference sequence). Produced via immunoSEQ multiplex PCR; TCRdb's table is partial and in-frame only. The sample consists of 200,000 or so clones, roughly 79% of them appearing once. The source of this sequence is a human donor with acute or convalescent COVID-19. The donor label of this sample is uncertain. Sequencing was done on a sample of peripheral blood. The rearrangement uses TRBV19 and TRBJ2-1; TRBD2 matches at 7 bases. The CDR3 is CASNYGAGVSNEQFF. The CDR3, as DNA: TGTGCCAGTAACTATGGGGCGGGAGTCAGCAATGAGCAGTTCTTC.